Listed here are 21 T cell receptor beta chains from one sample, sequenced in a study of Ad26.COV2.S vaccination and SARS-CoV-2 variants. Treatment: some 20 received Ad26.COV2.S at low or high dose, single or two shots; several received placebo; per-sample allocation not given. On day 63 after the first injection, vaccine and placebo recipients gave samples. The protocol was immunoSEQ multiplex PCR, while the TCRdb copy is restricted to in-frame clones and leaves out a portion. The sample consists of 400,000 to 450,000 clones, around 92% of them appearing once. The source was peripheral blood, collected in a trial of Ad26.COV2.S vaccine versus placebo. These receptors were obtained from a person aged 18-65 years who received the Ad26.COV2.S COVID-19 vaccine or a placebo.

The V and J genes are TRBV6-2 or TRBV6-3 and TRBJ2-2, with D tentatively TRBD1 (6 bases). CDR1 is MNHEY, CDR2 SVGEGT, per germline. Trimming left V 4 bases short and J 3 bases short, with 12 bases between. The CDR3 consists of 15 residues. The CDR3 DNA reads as TGTGCCAGCAGTTCAGGGGCGCTGGACACCGGGGAGCTGTTTTTT. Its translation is CASSSGALDTGELFF.

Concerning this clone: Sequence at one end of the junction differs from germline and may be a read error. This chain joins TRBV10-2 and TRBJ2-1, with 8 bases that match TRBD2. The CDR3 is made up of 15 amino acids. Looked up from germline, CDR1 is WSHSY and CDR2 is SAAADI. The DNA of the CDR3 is TGCGCCAGCAGTGAGAATCGCGGGGGGTACATTGAGCAGTTCTTC. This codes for CASSENRGGYIEQFF.

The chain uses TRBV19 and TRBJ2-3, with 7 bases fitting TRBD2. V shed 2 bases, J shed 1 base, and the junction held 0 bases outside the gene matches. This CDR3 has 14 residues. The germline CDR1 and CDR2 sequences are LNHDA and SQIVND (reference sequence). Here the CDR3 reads CASSISGGTDTQYF. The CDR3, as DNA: TGTGCCAGTAGTATAAGCGGGGGCACAGATACGCAGTATTTT. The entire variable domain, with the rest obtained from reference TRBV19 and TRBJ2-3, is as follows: DGGITQSPKYLFRKEGQNVTLSCEQNLNHDAMYWYRQDPGQGLRLIYYSQIVNDFQKGDIAEGYSVSREKKESFPLTVTSAQKNPTAFYLCASSISGGTDTQYFGPGTRLTVL.

The CDR3 loop is CASSPWVGDGAKNIQYF. CDR3 sequence (DNA): TGTGCCAGCAGCCCCTGGGTAGGGGATGGGGCCAAAAACATTCAGTACTTC. This sequence joins TRBV7-9 and TRBJ2-4, with a possible D match to TRBD1 (5 bases). With 5 bases removed from V and 1 base from J, the gap between germline ends came to 18 bases. Germline V gives CDR1 SEHNR, CDR2 FQNEAQ (reference sequence). CDR3 length equals 17 residues.

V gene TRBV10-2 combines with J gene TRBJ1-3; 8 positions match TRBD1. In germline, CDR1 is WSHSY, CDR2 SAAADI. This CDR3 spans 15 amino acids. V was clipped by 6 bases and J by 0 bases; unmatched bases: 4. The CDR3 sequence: CASSAGQDSGNTIYF. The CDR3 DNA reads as TGCGCCAGCAGCGCGGGACAGGACTCTGGAAACACCATATATTTT.

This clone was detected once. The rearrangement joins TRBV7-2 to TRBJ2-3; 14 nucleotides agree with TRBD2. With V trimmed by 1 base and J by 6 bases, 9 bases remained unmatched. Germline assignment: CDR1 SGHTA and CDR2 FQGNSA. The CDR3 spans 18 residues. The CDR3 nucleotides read TGTGCCAGCAGCTTAGTAACAGGTAGGACTAGCGGGGGGGATACGCAGTATTTT. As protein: CASSLVTGRTSGGDTQYF.

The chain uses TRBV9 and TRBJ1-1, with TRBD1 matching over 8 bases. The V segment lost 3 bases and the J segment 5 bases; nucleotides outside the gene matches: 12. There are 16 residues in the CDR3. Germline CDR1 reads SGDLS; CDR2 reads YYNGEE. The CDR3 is CASSEAPRQGKTEAFF. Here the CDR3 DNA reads TGTGCCAGCAGCGAAGCACCCAGACAGGGGAAGACTGAAGCTTTCTTT.

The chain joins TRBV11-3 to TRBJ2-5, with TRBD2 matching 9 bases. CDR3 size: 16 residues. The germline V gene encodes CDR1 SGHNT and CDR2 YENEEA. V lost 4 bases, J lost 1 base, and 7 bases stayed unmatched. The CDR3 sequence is CASSSRGGGSQETQYF. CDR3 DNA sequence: TGTGCCAGCAGCTCCCGCGGGGGGGGGAGCCAAGAGACCCAGTACTTC. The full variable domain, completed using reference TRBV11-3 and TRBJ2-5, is EAGVVQSPRYKIIEKKQPVAFWCNPISGHNTLYWYLQNLGQGPELLIRYENEEAVDDSQLPKDRFSAERLKGVDSTLKIQPAELGDSAVYLCASSSRGGGSQETQYFGPGTRLLVL.

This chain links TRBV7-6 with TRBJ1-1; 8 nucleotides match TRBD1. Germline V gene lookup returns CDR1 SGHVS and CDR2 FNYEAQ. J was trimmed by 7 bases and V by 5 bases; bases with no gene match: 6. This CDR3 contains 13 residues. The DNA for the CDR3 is TGTGCCAGCAGCGAAGACAGGGGCCATGAAGCTTTCTTT. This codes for CASSEDRGHEAFF.

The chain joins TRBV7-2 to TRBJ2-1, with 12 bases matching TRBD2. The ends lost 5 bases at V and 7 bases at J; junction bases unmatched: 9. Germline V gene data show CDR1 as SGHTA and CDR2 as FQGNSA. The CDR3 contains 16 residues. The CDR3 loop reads CASSPLAGGLWNEQFF. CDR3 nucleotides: TGTGCCAGCAGCCCTCTAGCGGGGGGGCTTTGGAATGAGCAGTTCTTC.

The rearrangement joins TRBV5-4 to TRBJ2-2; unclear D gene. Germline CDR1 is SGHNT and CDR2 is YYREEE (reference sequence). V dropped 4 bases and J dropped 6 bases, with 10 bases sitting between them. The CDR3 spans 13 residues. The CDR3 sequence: CASSPHGAGELFF. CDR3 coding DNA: TGTGCCAGCAGCCCCCACGGCGCCGGGGAGCTGTTTTTT.

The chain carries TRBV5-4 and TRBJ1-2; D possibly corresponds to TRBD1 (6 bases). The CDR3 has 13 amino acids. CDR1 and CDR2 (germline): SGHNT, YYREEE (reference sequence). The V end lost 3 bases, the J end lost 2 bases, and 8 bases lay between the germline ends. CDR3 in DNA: TGTGCCAGCAGCTCTGGACAGAACTATGGCTACACCTTC. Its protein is CASSSGQNYGYTF.

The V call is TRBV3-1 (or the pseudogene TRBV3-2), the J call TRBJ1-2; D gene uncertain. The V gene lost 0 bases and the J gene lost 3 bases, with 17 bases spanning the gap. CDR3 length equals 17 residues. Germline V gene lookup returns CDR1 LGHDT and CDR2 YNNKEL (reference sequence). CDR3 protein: CASSQDLSTLWDYGYTF. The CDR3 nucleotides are TGTGCCAGCAGCCAAGACCTATCCACCCTATGGGACTATGGCTACACCTTC.

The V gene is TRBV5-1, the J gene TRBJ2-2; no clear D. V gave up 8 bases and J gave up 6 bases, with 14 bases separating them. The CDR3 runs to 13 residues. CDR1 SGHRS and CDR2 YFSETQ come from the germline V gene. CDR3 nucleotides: TGCGCCAGGATTGACCCGAATCCCGGGGAGCTGTTTTTT. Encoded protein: CARIDPNPGELFF.

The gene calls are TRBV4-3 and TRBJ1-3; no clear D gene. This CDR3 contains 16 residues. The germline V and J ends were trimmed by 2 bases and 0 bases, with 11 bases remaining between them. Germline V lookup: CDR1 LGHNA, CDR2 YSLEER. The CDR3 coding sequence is TGCGCCAGCAGCCAATTTACGACGGGCTCTGGAAACACCATATATTTT. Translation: CASSQFTTGSGNTIYF.

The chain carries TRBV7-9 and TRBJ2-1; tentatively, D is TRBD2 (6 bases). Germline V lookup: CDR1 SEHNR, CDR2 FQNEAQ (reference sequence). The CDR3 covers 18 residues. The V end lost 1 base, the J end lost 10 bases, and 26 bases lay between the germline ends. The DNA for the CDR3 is TGTGCCAGCAGCTTAGATAACAAGACTAGAACGGGGCTGGGAGAGCAGTTCTTC. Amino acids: CASSLDNKTRTGLGEQFF.

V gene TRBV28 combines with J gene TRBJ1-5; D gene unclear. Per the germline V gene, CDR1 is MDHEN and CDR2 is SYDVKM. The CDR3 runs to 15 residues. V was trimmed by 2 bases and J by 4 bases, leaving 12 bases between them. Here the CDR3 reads CASSLKFSINQPQHF. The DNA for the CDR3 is TGTGCCAGCAGTTTAAAGTTCAGTATTAATCAGCCCCAGCATTTT.

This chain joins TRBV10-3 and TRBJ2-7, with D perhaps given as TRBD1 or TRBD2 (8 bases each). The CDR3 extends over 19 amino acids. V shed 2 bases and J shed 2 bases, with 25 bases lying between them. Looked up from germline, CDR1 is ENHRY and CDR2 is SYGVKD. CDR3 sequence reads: CAISERGGQDSGVTYEQYF. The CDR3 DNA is TGTGCCATCAGTGAGCGCGGGGGACAGGATAGCGGGGTCACCTACGAGCAGTACTTC.

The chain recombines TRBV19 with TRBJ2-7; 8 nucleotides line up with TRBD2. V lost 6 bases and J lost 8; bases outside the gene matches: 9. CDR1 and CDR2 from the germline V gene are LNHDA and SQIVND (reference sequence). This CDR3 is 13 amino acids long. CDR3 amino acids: CASSFVGGEKQYF. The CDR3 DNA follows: TGTGCCAGTAGCTTCGTCGGGGGGGAAAAGCAGTACTTC.

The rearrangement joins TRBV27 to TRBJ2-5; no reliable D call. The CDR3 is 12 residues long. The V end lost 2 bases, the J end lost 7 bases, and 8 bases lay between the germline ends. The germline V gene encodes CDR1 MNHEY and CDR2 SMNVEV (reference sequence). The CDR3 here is CASSLDGGTQYF. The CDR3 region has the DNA TGTGCCAGCAGTTTAGATGGCGGGACCCAGTACTTC.

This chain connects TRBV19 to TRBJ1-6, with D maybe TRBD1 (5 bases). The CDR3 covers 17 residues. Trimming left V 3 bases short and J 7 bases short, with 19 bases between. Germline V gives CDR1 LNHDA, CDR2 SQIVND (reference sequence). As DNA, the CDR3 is TGTGCCAGTAGTATCTCTCTAGGGACCTTGGGCAATTCACCCCTCCACTTT. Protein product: CASSISLGTLGNSPLHF. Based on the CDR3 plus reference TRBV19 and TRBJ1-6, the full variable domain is DGGITQSPKYLFRKEGQNVTLSCEQNLNHDAMYWYRQDPGQGLRLIYYSQIVNDFQKGDIAEGYSVSREKKESFPLTVTSAQKNPTAFYLCASSISLGTLGNSPLHFGNGTRLTVT.